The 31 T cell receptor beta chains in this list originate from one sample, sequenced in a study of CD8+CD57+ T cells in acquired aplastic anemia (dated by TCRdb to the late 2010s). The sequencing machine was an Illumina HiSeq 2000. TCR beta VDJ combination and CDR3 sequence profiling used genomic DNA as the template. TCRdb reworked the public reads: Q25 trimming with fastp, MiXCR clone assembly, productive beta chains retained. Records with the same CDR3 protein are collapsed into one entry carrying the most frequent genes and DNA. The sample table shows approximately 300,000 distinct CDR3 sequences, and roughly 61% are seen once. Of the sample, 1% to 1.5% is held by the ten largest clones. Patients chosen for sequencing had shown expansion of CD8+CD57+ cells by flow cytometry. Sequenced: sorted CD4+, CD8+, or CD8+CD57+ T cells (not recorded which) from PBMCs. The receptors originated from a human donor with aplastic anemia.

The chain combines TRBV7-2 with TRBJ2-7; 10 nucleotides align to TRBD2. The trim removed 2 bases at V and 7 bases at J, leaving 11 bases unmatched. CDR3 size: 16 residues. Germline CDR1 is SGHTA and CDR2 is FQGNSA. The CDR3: CASSLSVSGGAREQYF. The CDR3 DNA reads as TGTGCCAGCAGCTTATCGGTGAGCGGGGGGGCGAGGGAGCAGTACTTC.

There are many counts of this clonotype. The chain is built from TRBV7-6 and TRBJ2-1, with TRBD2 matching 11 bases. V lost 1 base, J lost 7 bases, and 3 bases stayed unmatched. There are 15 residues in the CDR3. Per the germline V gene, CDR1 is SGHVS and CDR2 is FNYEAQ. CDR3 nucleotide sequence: TGTGCCAGCAGCTTAGACGGACTAGCGGGTAATGAGCAGTTCTTC. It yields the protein CASSLDGLAGNEQFF. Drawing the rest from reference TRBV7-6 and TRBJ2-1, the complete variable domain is GAGVSQSPRYKVTKRGQDVALRCDPISGHVSLYWYRQALGQGPEFLTYFNYEAQQDKSGLPNDRFSAERPEGSISTLTIQRTEQRDSAMYRCASSLDGLAGNEQFFGPGTRLTVL.

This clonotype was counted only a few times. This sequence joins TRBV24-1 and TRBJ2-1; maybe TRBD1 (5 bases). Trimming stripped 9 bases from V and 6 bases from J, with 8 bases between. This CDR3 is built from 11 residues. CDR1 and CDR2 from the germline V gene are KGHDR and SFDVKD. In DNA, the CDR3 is TGTGCCACCGAAGACAGCAATGAGCAGTTCTTC. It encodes CATEDSNEQFF.

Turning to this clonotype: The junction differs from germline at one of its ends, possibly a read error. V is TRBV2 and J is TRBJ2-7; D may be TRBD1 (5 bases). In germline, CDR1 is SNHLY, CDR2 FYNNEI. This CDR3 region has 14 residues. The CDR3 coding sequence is TGTGCTAGCAGGTCAGGGTTTGCAGAGTACGAGCAGTACTTC. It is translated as CASRSGFAEYEQYF.

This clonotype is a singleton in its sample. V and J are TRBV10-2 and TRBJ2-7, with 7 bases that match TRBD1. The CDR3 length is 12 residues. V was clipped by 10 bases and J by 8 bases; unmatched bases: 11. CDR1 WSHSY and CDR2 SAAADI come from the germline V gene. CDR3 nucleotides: TGCGCCACCGTGGACGACAGGGACCAGCAGTACTTC. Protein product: CATVDDRDQQYF.

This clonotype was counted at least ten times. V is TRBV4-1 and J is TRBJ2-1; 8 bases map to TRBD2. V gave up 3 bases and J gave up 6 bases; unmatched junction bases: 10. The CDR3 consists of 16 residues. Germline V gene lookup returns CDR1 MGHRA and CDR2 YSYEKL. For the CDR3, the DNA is TGCGCCAGCAGCCAGAGCGGTGGACTAGCTTTCAATGAGCAGTTCTTC. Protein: CASSQSGGLAFNEQFF.

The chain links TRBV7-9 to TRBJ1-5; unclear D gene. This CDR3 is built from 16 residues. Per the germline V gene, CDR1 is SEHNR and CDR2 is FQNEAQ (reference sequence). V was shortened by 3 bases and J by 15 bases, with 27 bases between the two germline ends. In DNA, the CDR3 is TGTGCCAGCAGCTTGAGGTACGGCGCAGATGGAACCCCCGTGCATTTT. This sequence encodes CASSLRYGADGTPVHF.

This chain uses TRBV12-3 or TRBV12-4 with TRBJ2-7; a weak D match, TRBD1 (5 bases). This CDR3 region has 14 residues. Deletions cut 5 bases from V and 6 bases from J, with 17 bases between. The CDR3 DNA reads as TGTGCCAGCAGTCGCCAAGGACAAGCCGGCGAGCAGTACTTC. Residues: CASSRQGQAGEQYF.

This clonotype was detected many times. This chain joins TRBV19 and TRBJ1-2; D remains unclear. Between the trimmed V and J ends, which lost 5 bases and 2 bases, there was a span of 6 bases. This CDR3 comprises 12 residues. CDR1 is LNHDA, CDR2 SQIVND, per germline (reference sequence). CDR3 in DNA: TGTGCCAGTAGTCCTGGGAACTATGGCTACACCTTC. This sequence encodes CASSPGNYGYTF.

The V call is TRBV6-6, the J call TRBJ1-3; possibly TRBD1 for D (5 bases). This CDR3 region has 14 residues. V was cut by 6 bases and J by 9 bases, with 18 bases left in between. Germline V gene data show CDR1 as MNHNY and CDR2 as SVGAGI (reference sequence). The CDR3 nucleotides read TGTGCCAGCAGCCCCTGGACCTCCGGGGGCACCATATATTTT. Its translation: CASSPWTSGGTIYF.

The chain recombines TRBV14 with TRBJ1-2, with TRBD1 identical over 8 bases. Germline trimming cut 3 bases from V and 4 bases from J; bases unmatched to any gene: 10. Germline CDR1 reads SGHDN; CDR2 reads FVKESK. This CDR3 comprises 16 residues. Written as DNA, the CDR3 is TGTGCCAGCAGCCACGGACAGGGCAAGTCGGTCTATGGCTACACCTTC. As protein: CASSHGQGKSVYGYTF.

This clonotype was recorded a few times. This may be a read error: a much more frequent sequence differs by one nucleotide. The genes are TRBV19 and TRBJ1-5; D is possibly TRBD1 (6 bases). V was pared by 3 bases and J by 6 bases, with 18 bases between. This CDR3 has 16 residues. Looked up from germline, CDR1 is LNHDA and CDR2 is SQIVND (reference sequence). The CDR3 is CASSMVDWGLSQPQHF. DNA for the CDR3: TGTGCCAGTAGTATGGTCGATTGGGGGCTCAGTCAGCCCCAGCATTTT. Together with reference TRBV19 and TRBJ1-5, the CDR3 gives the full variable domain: DGGITQSPKYLFRKEGQNVTLSCEQNLNHDAMYWYRQDPGQGLRLIYYSQIVNDFQKGDIAEGYSVSREKKESFPLTVTSAQKNPTAFYLCASSMVDWGLSQPQHFGDGTRLSIL.

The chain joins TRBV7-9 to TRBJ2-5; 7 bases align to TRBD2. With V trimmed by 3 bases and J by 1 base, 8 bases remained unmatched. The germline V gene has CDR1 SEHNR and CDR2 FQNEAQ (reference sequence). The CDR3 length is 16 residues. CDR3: CASSLASQRGQETQYF. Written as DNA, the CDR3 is TGTGCCAGCAGCTTGGCCTCTCAGCGGGGCCAAGAGACCCAGTACTTC.

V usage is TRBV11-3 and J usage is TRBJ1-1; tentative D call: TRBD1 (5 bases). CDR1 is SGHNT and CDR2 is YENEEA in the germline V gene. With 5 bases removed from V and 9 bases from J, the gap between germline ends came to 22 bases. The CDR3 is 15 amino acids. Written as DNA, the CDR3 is TGTGCCAGCAGCGCTAGCGGGACCTTATATCGACAAGCTTTCTTT. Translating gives CASSASGTLYRQAFF. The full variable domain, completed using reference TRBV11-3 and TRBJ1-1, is EAGVVQSPRYKIIEKKQPVAFWCNPISGHNTLYWYLQNLGQGPELLIRYENEEAVDDSQLPKDRFSAERLKGVDSTLKIQPAELGDSAVYLCASSASGTLYRQAFFGQGTRLTVV.

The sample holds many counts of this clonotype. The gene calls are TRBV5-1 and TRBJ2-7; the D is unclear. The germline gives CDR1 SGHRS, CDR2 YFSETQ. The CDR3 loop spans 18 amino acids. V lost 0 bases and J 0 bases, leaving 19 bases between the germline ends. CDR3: CASSLGDSGPRFSYEQYF. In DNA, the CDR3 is TGCGCCAGCAGCTTGGGGGATTCGGGCCCAAGGTTCTCCTACGAGCAGTACTTC.

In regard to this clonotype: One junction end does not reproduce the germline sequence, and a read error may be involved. This CDR3 is CAGSLAGTREQFF. The CDR3, as DNA: TGTGCCGGCAGCTTAGCTGGCACTAGAGAGCAGTTCTTC. The rearrangement uses TRBV7-6 and TRBJ2-1; possibly TRBD2 for D (5 bases). The germline V gene has CDR1 SGHVS and CDR2 FNYEAQ. The CDR3 is made up of 13 amino acids.

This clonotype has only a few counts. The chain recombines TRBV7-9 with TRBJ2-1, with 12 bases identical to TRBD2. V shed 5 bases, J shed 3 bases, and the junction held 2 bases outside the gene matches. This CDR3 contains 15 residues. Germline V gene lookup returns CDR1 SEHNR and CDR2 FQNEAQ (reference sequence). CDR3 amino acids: CASSVLAGGYNEQFF. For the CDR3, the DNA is TGTGCCAGCAGCGTACTAGCGGGGGGCTACAATGAGCAGTTCTTC.

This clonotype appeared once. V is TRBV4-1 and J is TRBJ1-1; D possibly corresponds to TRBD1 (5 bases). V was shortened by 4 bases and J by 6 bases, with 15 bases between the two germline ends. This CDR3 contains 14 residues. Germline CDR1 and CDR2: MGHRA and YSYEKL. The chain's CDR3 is CASSRKWAGSEAFF. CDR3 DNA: TGCGCCAGCAGCCGGAAATGGGCAGGGTCTGAAGCTTTCTTT.

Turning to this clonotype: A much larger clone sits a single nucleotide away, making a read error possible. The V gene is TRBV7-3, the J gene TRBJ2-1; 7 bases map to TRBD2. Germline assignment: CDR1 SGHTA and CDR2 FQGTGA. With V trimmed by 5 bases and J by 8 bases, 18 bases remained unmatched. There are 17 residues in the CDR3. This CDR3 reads CASSHSVGKKSGDEQFF. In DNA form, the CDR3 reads TGTGCCAGCAGCCACTCCGTTGGGAAAAAAAGCGGGGATGAGCAGTTCTTC.

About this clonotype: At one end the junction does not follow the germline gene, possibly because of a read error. CDR3 DNA: TGCGCCAGCACCTTGAACCCCGGGGAGCTGTTTTTT. The encoded protein is CASTLNPGELFF. This chain uses TRBV10-2 with TRBJ2-2, with D unclear. The CDR3 runs 12 residues. The germline V gene has CDR1 WSHSY and CDR2 SAAADI.

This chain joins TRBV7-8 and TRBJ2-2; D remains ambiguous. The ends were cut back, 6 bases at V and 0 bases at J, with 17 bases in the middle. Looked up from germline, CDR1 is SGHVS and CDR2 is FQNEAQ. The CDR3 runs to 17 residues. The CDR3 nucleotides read TGTGCCAGCAGTTCGCTACGGGTGGACCCGAACACCGGGGAGCTGTTTTTT. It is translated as CASSSLRVDPNTGELFF.

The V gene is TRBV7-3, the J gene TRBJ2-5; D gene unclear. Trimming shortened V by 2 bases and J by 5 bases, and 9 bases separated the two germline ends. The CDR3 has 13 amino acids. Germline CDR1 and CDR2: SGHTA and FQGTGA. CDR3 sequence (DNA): TGTGCCAGCAGCTTAGGTAGGATGGAGACCCAGTACTTC. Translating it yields CASSLGRMETQYF.

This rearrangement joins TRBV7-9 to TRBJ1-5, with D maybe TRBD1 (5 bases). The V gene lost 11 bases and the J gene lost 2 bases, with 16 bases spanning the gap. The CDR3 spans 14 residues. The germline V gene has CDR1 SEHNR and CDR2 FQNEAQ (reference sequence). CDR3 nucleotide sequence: TGTGCCGCTGGGGGTGGCGCGGGCAATCAGCCCCAGCATTTT. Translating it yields CAAGGGAGNQPQHF.

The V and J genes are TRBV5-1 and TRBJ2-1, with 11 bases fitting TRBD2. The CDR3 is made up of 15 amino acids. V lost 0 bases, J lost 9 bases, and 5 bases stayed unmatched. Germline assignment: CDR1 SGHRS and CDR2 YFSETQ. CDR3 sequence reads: CASSLVLAGDTEQFF. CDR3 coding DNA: TGCGCCAGCAGCTTGGTACTAGCGGGAGACACTGAGCAGTTCTTC.

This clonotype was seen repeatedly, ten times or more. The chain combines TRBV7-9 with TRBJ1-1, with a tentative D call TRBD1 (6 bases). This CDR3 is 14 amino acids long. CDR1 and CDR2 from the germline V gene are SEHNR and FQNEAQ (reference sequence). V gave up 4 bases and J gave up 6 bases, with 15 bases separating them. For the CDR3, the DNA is TGTGCCAGCAGCTCACAGGGTTCGCTCGCTGAAGCTTTCTTT. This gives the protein CASSSQGSLAEAFF.

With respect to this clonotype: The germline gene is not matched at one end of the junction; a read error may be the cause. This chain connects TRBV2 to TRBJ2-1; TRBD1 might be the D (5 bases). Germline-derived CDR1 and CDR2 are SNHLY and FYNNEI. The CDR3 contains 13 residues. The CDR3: CASKVSQGNKQLF. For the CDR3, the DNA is TGTGCCAGCAAGGTTTCCCAGGGCAATAAGCAGTTATTC.

Here the CDR3 DNA reads TGTGCCAGCAGGTGGGAGCGGGGGGTAGGCGAGCAGTACTTC. Protein: CASRWERGVGEQYF. The gene calls are TRBV2 and TRBJ2-7; 9 nucleotides agree with TRBD2. CDR1 and CDR2 from the germline V gene are SNHLY and FYNNEI. The CDR3 sequence is 14 residues long. With V trimmed by 6 bases and J by 6 bases, 9 bases remained unmatched.

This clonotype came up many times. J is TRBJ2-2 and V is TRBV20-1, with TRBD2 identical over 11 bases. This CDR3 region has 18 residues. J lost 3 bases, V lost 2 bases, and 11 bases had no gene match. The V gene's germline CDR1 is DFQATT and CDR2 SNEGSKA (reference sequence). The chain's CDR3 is CSARSVGSGGAYTGELFF. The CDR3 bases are TGCAGTGCTAGATCCGTTGGTAGCGGGGGGGCGTACACCGGGGAGCTGTTTTTT.

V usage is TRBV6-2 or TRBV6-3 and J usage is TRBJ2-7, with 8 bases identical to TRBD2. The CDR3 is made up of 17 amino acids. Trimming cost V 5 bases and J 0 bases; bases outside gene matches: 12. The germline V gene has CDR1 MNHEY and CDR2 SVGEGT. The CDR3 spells CASSQPPGGGHSYEQYF. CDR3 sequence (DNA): TGTGCCAGCAGTCAACCACCGGGGGGGGGGCACTCCTACGAGCAGTACTTC.

This CDR3 is CASSATTSGNTGELFF. CDR3 nucleotides: TGCGCCAGCAGCGCGACGACTAGCGGGAACACCGGGGAGCTGTTTTTT. V is TRBV5-1 and J is TRBJ2-2; 9 positions agree with TRBD2. Germline CDR1 SGHRS, CDR2 YFSETQ. The CDR3 covers 16 residues. Trimming removed 4 bases from V and 1 base from J; junction bases left unmatched: 5.

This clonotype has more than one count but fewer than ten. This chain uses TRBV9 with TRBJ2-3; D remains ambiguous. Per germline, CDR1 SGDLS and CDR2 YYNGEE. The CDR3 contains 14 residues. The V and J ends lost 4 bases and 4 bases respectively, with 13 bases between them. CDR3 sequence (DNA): TGTGCCAGCAGCCACCCCTCCCCCTCAGATACGCAGTATTTT. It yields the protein CASSHPSPSDTQYF.